This record covers a single T cell receptor beta chain. Antigen unknown. Profiled with immunoSEQ multiplex PCR; TCRdb holds only in-frame clones, not every one. Here the sample spans tens of thousands of clones, about 81% being singletons. This record belongs to a study of a mutant IDH1 vaccine in newly diagnosed glioma. Study-level information: Patients in the study were vaccinated eight times, receiving shots in weeks 1, 3, 5, 7, 11, 15, 19 and 23.

Described time point: week 23, last vaccination. One vaccine dose held 300 ug of mutant IDH1 20-mer peptide and came with topical imiquimod. This material consisted of PBMCs, taken from a glioma patient whose treatment included an IDH1 peptide vaccine. This TCR was sampled from a woman aged 40 to 55 with glioma. Some clones in this sample may be carry-over from other donors' samples.

The CDR3 loop is CSVGDRDEKLFF. CDR3 DNA: TGCAGCGTTGGGGACAGGGATGAAAAACTGTTTTTT. The gene calls are TRBV29-1 and TRBJ1-4; 9 nucleotides align to TRBD1. V gave up 4 bases and J gave up 6 bases; unmatched junction bases: 0. The CDR3 spans 12 residues. Germline CDR1 SQVTM, CDR2 ANQGSEA.